One T cell receptor beta chain is described in this entry. Its matching antigen is unknown. An end of the junction does not agree with germline; a read error may underlie this. Preparation of TCR beta libraries was done by quantitative 5'-RACE with molecular barcodes. Using its own MiXCR run on the 5' RACE reads, TCRdb lists one record per CDR3 protein. The table lists about 310,000 distinct CDR3 sequences, more than 20% of them singletons. This CDR3 has 12 amino acids. From germline, CDR1 is DFQATT and CDR2 SNEGSKA (reference sequence). These data originate in a study of CD8 T cells in ankylosing spondylitis. Study-wide findings and caveats: Within matched ankylosing spondylitis synovial fluid, disease-linked clones were reportedly significantly enriched. Disease-linked clones displayed a CD8+ phenotype and appeared relatively rarely in peripheral blood. It appeared that ankylosing spondylitis blood was characterized by a TCR beta motif of several highly homologous variants.

The chain links TRBV20-1 to TRBJ2-1; D not certain. The sequence was obtained from a female donor with ankylosing spondylitis or in good health (not recorded which). The specimen was blood, either unsorted or a sorted T cell fraction (not recorded which). The CDR3 region is CSAIYSYNEQFF. CDR3 nucleotide sequence: TGCAGTGCTATTTACTCCTATAATGAGCAGTTCTTC.